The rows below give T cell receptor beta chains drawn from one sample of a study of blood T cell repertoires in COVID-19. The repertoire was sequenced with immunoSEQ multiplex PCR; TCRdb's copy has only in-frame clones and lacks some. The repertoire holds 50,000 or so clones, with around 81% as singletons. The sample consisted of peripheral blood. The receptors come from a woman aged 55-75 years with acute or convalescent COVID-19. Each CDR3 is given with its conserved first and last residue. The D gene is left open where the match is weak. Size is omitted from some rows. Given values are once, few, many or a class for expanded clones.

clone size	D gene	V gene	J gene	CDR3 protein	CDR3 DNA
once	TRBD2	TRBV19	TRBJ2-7	CASSIGALAGDSYEQYF	TGTGCCAGTAGTATAGGAGCACTAGCGGGCGACTCCTACGAGCAGTACTTC
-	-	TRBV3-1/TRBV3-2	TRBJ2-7	CASSLSGERSEQYF	TGTGCCAGCAGCCTCTCGGGGGAAAGGAGCGAGCAGTACTTC
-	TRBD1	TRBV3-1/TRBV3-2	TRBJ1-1	CASSHGQGTTEAFF	TGTGCCAGCAGCCACGGACAGGGGACCACTGAAGCTTTCTTT
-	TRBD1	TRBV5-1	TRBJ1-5	CASSPGPGTEQPQHF	TGCGCCAGCAGCCCGGGTCCCGGGACAGAACAGCCCCAGCATTTT
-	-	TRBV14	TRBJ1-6	CASSVSGYSPLHF	TGTGCCAGCAGTGTCTCAGGTTATTCACCCCTCCACTTT
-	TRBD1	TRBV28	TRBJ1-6	CASSTGSGQNNSPLHF	TGTGCCAGCAGCACAGGGTCGGGACAGAATAATTCACCCCTCCACTTT
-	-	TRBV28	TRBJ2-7	CASSLMGGGSYEQYF	TGTGCCAGCAGTTTAATGGGAGGGGGCTCCTACGAGCAGTACTTC
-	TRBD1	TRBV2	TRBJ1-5	CASSRPGQGDNQPQHF	TGTGCCAGCAGTAGACCGGGACAGGGGGACAATCAGCCCCAGCATTTT
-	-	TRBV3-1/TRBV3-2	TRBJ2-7	CASSQGGQRYEQYF	TGTGCCAGCAGCCAAGGGGGACAAAGGTACGAGCAGTACTTC
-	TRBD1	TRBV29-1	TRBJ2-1	CLTGRSYNEQFF	TGTTTGACAGGGAGAAGCTACAATGAGCAGTTCTTC
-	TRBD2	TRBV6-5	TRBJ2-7	CASIAGGYEQYF	TGTGCCAGCATAGCGGGGGGGTACGAGCAGTACTTC
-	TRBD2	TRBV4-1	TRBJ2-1	CASSPYSGGTGEQFF	TGCGCCAGCAGCCCCTATAGCGGGGGGACCGGTGAGCAGTTCTTC
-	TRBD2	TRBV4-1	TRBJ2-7	CASSPGGGYEQYF	TGCGCCAGCAGCCCTGGCGGGGGCTACGAGCAGTACTTC
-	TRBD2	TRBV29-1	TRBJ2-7	CSVEGAGAAYEQYF	TGCAGCGTTGAAGGAGCGGGGGCCGCCTACGAGCAGTACTTC
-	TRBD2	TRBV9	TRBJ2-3	CASSVLGSGSDTQYF	TGTGCCAGCAGCGTATTGGGTAGCGGGAGCGATACGCAGTATTTT
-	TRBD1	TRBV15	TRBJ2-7	CATSRGSQGAAREQYF	TGTGCCACCAGCAGAGGATCCCAGGGGGCTGCTAGGGAGCAGTACTTC
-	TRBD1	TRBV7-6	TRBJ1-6	CASSLNPGDRASPLHF	TGTGCCAGCAGCTTAAACCCCGGGGACAGGGCTTCACCCCTCCACTTT
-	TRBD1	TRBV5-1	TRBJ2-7	CASSLNSGGFAYEQYF	TGCGCCAGCAGCTTGAATTCAGGGGGCTTCGCCTACGAGCAGTACTTC
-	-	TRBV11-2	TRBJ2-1	CASSLDQRDEQFF	TGTGCCAGCAGCTTAGATCAGCGCGATGAGCAGTTCTTC
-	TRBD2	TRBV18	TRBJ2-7	CASSVAGLSYEQYF	TGTGCCAGCTCCGTAGCGGGGCTCTCCTACGAGCAGTACTTC
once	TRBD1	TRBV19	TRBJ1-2	CASTTGTGLYGYTF	TGTGCCAGTACCACCGGGACAGGGCTCTATGGCTACACCTTC
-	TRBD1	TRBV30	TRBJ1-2	CAWSRKTGTGYTF	TGTGCCTGGAGTAGGAAGACAGGGACGGGCTACACCTTC
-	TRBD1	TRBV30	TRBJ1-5	CAWRGQGGQPQHF	TGTGCCTGGAGAGGACAGGGAGGACAGCCCCAGCATTTT
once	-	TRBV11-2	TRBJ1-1	CASSFLDKNTEAFF	TGTGCCAGCAGCTTTCTTGACAAGAACACTGAAGCTTTCTTT
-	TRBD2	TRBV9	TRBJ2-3	CASSVKWGPTSADTQYF	TGTGCCAGCAGCGTAAAGTGGGGACCGACTAGCGCAGATACGCAGTATTTT
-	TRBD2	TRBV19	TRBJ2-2	CASGSPGLLTGELFF	TGTGCCAGTGGCTCTCCGGGACTACTCACCGGGGAGCTGTTTTTT
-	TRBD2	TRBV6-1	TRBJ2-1	CASSEASSGTNEQFF	TGTGCCAGCAGTGAAGCGTCTAGCGGGACCAATGAGCAGTTCTTC
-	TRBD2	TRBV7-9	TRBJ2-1	CASSLGGTSGTPNEQFF	TGTGCCAGCAGCTTAGGAGGAACAAGCGGGACCCCAAATGAGCAGTTCTTC
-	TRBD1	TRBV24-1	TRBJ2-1	CATSDPGSGTVQHEQFF	TGTGCCACCAGTGACCCCGGGTCCGGGACAGTTCAGCATGAGCAGTTCTTC
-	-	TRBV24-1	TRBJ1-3	CATSDSTGRSGNTIYF	TGTGCCACCAGTGACTCGACAGGCCGCTCTGGAAACACCATATATTTT
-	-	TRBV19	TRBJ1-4	CASSIRELGAGKKLFF	TGTGCCAGTAGTATTCGAGAATTGGGGGCCGGGAAAAAACTGTTTTTT
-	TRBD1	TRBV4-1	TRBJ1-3	CASSQDATGALRYTIYF	TGCGCCAGCAGCCAAGACGCAACAGGGGCTCTGAGGTACACCATATATTTT
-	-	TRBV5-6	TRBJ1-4	CASSLRGGANEKLFF	TGTGCCAGCAGCCTAAGGGGGGGAGCTAATGAAAAACTGTTTTTT
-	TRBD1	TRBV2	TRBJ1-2	CASSDGTAGGNYGYTF	TGTGCCAGCAGTGACGGGACAGCCGGAGGTAACTATGGCTACACCTTC
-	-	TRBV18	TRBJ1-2	CASSPETVDGYTF	TGTGCCAGCTCACCGGAGACAGTCGATGGCTACACCTTC
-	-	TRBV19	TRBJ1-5	CASSTAPQGSSQPQHF	TGTGCCAGTAGTACGGCACCCCAGGGGTCTAGTCAGCCCCAGCATTTT
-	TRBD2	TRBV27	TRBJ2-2	CASSPPRGARTSGGNTGELFF	TGTGCCAGCAGTCCCCCCCGAGGGGCCAGGACTAGCGGGGGCAACACCGGGGAGCTGTTTTTT
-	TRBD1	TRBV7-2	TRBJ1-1	CASSPGGWDPRRTEAFF	TGTGCCAGCAGCCCAGGGGGCTGGGACCCCAGGAGAACTGAAGCTTTCTTT
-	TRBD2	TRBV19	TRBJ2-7	CASSEGLLSSYEQYF	TGTGCCAGTAGTGAGGGACTACTTAGCTCCTACGAGCAGTACTTC
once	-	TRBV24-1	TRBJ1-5	CATSAVGDKQHF	TGTGCCACCAGTGCCGTGGGGGACAAGCAACATTTT
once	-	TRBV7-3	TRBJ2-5	CASSFRHAPEETQYF	TGTGCCAGCAGCTTCCGACACGCCCCAGAAGAGACCCAGTACTTC
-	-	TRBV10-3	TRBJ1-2	CAISDNGNYGYTF	TGTGCCATCAGTGACAACGGGAACTATGGCTACACCTTC
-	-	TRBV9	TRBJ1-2	CASSVGSQGRGGYTF	TGTGCCAGCAGCGTAGGGTCGCAGGGGAGGGGTGGCTACACCTTC
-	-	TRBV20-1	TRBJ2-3	CSGLVGDTQYF	TGCAGTGGCCTGGTCGGAGATACGCAGTATTTT
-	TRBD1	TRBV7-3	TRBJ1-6	CASSLTGVSSPLHF	TGTGCCAGCAGCCTAACAGGGGTTAGTTCACCCCTCCACTTT
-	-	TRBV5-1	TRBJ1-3	CASSLGEGYSGNTIYF	TGCGCCAGCAGCTTGGGGGAGGGCTACTCTGGAAACACCATATATTTT
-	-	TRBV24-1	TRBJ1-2	CATSDSTNGYGYTF	TGTGCCACCAGTGATTCGACAAATGGCTATGGCTACACCTTC
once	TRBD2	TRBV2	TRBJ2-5	CASSEVRLAQETQYF	TGTGCCAGCAGTGAAGTGAGACTAGCGCAAGAGACCCAGTACTTC